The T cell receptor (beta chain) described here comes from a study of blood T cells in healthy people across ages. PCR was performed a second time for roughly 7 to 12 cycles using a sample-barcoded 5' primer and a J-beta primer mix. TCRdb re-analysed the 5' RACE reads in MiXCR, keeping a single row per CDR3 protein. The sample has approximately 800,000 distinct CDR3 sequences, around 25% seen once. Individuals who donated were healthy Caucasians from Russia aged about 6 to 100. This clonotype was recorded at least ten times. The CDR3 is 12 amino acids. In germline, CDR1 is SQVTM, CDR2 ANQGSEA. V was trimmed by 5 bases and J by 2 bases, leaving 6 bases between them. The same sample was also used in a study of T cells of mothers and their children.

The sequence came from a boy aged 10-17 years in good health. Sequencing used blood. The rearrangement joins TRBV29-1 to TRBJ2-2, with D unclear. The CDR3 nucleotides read TGCAGCGTTTCGGTAAACACCGGGGAGCTGTTTTTT. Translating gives CSVSVNTGELFF.